The entry below describes one TCR beta chain. The data were obtained in a study of blood T cell repertoires in COVID-19. Assay used: immunoSEQ multiplex PCR; TCRdb lists only in-frame clones, some missing. The table lists under 350,000 clones, 89% of them singletons. Germline values: CDR1 SGHVS, CDR2 FQNEAQ. The CDR3 contains 17 residues. V lost 1 base, J lost 4 bases, and 10 bases stayed unmatched. Each recovered donor of Cohort 3 presented with two negative PCRs, clearance, or symptom resolution. The chain links TRBV7-8 to TRBJ2-1, with 7 bases lining up with TRBD1. The source of this sequence is a woman aged 40 to 55 who had recovered from COVID-19. Sequencing input: PBMCs or T cells enriched from blood (not recorded which). CDR3 protein: CASSLVRRGRQYNEQFF. The CDR3 DNA is TGTGCCAGCAGCTTAGTTCGAAGGGGGCGCCAATACAATGAGCAGTTCTTC.